In its sample, the clone carrying this TCR beta chain was seen a few times. TCRdb ran MiXCR on the 5' RACE reads and lists one entry per CDR3 protein. Among 700,000 or so distinct CDR3 sequences listed, 8% to 9% were seen once. This sample stems from a study of identical twins. This CDR3 region has 18 residues. The V gene's germline CDR1 is SGHDN and CDR2 FVKESK. The V gene end was trimmed by 3 bases and the J gene end by 3 bases; junction bases not matched to a gene: 8. This sample also belongs to another study, concerning yellow fever vaccine responses in identical twins.

This receptor was obtained from a woman aged 18-35 years in good health. The sample taken for sequencing was PBMCs. This chain joins TRBV14 and TRBJ2-3; 14 nucleotides agree with TRBD2. The CDR3 coding sequence is TGTGCCAGCAGCCAGGACTCCGGGACTAGCGGGAGAACAGATACGCAGTATTTT. Encoded protein: CASSQDSGTSGRTDTQYF.